This T cell receptor (beta chain) was documented in a study of vaccination effects on CD4 cells after COVID-19. This clone occurred once. Its antigen is currently unknown. In the ViraFEST assay, antigen-specific CD4+ clonotypes were identified by expansion after peptide-pool stimulation. At the end of around 11 days of culture, CD4+ T cells were isolated. Participants were vaccinated with two doses of either the BNT162b2 or mRNA-1273 vaccine. Vaccinated recipients, who were negative for nucleocapsid antibodies, had no history of SARS-CoV-2 infection. In the cultures, half the medium was exchanged for IL-2 medium on days 3 and 7. Findings and limits, study-wide: The study got few convalescent patients and did not collect any early post-infection timepoints. Common cold coronavirus cross-reactivity was shown by only 1 of 255 vaccine-induced clones in healthy vaccinees.

The protocol was immunoSEQ multiplex PCR, while the TCRdb copy is restricted to in-frame clones and leaves out a portion. The repertoire holds roughly 56,000 clones, with 73% as singletons. The germline gives CDR1 ENHRY, CDR2 SYGVKD. V was trimmed by 2 bases and J by 6 bases, leaving 16 bases between them. The length of the CDR3 is 15 residues. The sample in question was CD4+ T cells from PBMCs cultured with HCoV-229E spike peptides, obtained after COVID-19 vaccination. The receptor's source is a human donor who received a COVID-19 vaccine. J is TRBJ1-1 and V is TRBV10-3; unclear D gene. CDR3 DNA sequence: TGTGCCATCAGTGAGCAGGAAACACCCGAAGCTGAAGCTTTCTTT. This translates into CAISEQETPEAEAFF.